This T cell receptor beta chain came from a study of T cells after yellow fever vaccination. This clonotype was observed a few times. The antigen is not known. Template-switching 5'RACE yielded the TCR cDNA; a universal primer site and UMIs were added in the process. TCRdb passed the 5' RACE reads through MiXCR, listing each CDR3 protein once. The table lists some 350,000 distinct CDR3 sequences, roughly 4.3% of them singletons. The junction had 9 bases not matched to a gene; V was cut back by 5 bases and J by 2 bases. This CDR3 is 16 amino acids long. Germline V gene sequence: CDR1 DFQATT, CDR2 SNEGSKA (reference sequence). Notes on the study in general: Clonotype sharing between CD4 and CD8 compartments was small.

The source of this sequence is a man between 18 and 29 years old who received the YFV17D yellow fever vaccine. This sequence joins TRBV20-1 and TRBJ2-3, with TRBD2 matching 11 bases. Source: PBMCs, taken 5 days after the yellow fever booster vaccination. The CDR3 loop is CSAGRLAGSNTDTQYF. The CDR3 DNA reads as TGCAGTGCTGGAAGACTAGCGGGGAGCAACACAGATACGCAGTATTTT.